The rows below give T cell receptor beta chains drawn from one sample of a study of regulatory T cells in long-lasting Graves disease. TCRdb processed the multiplex PCR reads anew with MiXCR; each CDR3 protein has one entry. The sample includes hundreds of thousands of distinct CDR3 sequences, approximately 21% of them seen just once. Sample: peripheral blood mononuclear cells (PBMCs), taken when the disease was refractory, from a patient treated with antithyroid drugs. The receptors come from a female donor with Graves disease. The CDR3 runs from the conserved cysteine through the conserved F or W. Each record gives: V gene, J gene, clone size, D gene, CDR3 DNA, CDR3 protein. A D gene is named only where the DNA matches it firmly. The size of a clone is reported for some rows only, either as once, few or many, or as a class for expanded clones.

v_gene: TRBV30; j_gene: TRBJ2-2; abundance: NA; d_gene: NA; CDR3nt: TGTGCCTGGAGTGTAGGGTCGGGACCCGGGGAGCTGTTTTTT; CDR3aa: CAWSVGSGPGELFF
v_gene: TRBV27; j_gene: TRBJ2-7; abundance: many; d_gene: TRBD2; CDR3nt: TGTGCCAGCAGTAAACTAGCGGGACCCTACGAGCAGTACTTC; CDR3aa: CASSKLAGPYEQYF
v_gene: TRBV4-3; j_gene: TRBJ2-7; abundance: once; d_gene: TRBD2; CDR3nt: TGCGCCAGCAGCCAAGATCTGAGACTAGCGCCTACCTCCTACGAGCAGTACTTC; CDR3aa: CASSQDLRLAPTSYEQYF
v_gene: TRBV6-1; j_gene: TRBJ2-7; abundance: few; d_gene: NA; CDR3nt: TGTGCCAGCAGTAACAGGGTATCCTACGAGCAGTACTTC; CDR3aa: CASSNRVSYEQYF
v_gene: TRBV6-1; j_gene: TRBJ1-4; abundance: NA; d_gene: NA; CDR3nt: TGTGCCAGCACCCGGTCGAATGAAAAACTGTTTTTT; CDR3aa: CASTRSNEKLFF
v_gene: TRBV12-3/TRBV12-4; j_gene: TRBJ2-2; abundance: many; d_gene: NA; CDR3nt: TGTGCCAGCAGCCTAGCGAACACCGGGGAGCTGTTTTTT; CDR3aa: CASSLANTGELFF
v_gene: TRBV6-6; j_gene: TRBJ1-2; abundance: many; d_gene: NA; CDR3nt: TGTGCCAGCAGTTACTCGAGAGTGACGCGACGGTCCGCATCCGATGGCTACACCTTC; CDR3aa: CASSYSRVTRRSASDGYTF
v_gene: TRBV3-1; j_gene: TRBJ1-5; abundance: few; d_gene: TRBD1; CDR3nt: TGTGCCAGCAGCCAGGGGGGAGGGGGCTGGGAGCCCCAGCATTTT; CDR3aa: CASSQGGGGWEPQHF
v_gene: TRBV28; j_gene: TRBJ2-5; abundance: many; d_gene: NA; CDR3nt: TGTGCCAGCAGCCAAACTCACTTAGCTGGCTCGGAGACCCAGTACTTC; CDR3aa: CASSQTHLAGSETQYF
v_gene: TRBV19; j_gene: TRBJ1-5; abundance: few; d_gene: NA; CDR3nt: TGTGCCAGTAGTTGGGCCGGACAGTATCAGCCCCAGCATTTT; CDR3aa: CASSWAGQYQPQHF
v_gene: TRBV5-1; j_gene: TRBJ2-3; abundance: few; d_gene: NA; CDR3nt: TGCGCCAGCAGCCCGGGTCGGATGGGCACGCAGTATTTT; CDR3aa: CASSPGRMGTQYF
v_gene: TRBV6-1; j_gene: TRBJ1-5; abundance: few; d_gene: NA; CDR3nt: TGTGCCAGCAGACCTAAAGCGAATCAGCCCCAGCATTTT; CDR3aa: CASRPKANQPQHF
v_gene: TRBV12-5; j_gene: TRBJ1-5; abundance: NA; d_gene: NA; CDR3nt: TGTGCTAGTGGTTTGGCCGGGGGGCCCAATCAGCCCCAGCATTTT; CDR3aa: CASGLAGGPNQPQHF
v_gene: TRBV7-9; j_gene: TRBJ2-5; abundance: many; d_gene: NA; CDR3nt: TGTGCCAGCAGCCCTAGTTTCGGGGTCCAAGAGACCCAGTACTTC; CDR3aa: CASSPSFGVQETQYF
v_gene: TRBV6-1; j_gene: TRBJ1-1; abundance: NA; d_gene: TRBD1; CDR3nt: TGTGCCAGCGTTACAGGGGGAGATAATGAAGCTTTCTTT; CDR3aa: CASVTGGDNEAFF
v_gene: TRBV29-1; j_gene: TRBJ1-4; abundance: few; d_gene: NA; CDR3nt: TGCAGCGTTGAGGACCATGGGGAAAAACTGTTTTTT; CDR3aa: CSVEDHGEKLFF
v_gene: TRBV30; j_gene: TRBJ1-2; abundance: few; d_gene: NA; CDR3nt: TGTGCCTGGATTACCGGGCCCTATGGCTACACCTTC; CDR3aa: CAWITGPYGYTF
v_gene: TRBV7-2; j_gene: TRBJ2-3; abundance: NA; d_gene: TRBD2; CDR3nt: TGTGCCAGCAGCACCTGGACTAGCGGGAACACAGATACGCAGTATTTT; CDR3aa: CASSTWTSGNTDTQYF
v_gene: TRBV30; j_gene: TRBJ2-5; abundance: few; d_gene: NA; CDR3nt: TGTGCCTGGGGCCCCGGGACCGCAGAAGAGACCCAGTACTTC; CDR3aa: CAWGPGTAEETQYF
v_gene: TRBV28; j_gene: TRBJ2-4; abundance: many; d_gene: NA; CDR3nt: TGTGCCAGCAGTTTAGGGAGCCCTCCAAACATTCGGTACTTC; CDR3aa: CASSLGSPPNIRYF
v_gene: TRBV12-3/TRBV12-4; j_gene: TRBJ2-7; abundance: many; d_gene: TRBD1; CDR3nt: TGTGCCAGCAAGTCGGAAAACAGGGGAATAGACGAGCAGTACTTC; CDR3aa: CASKSENRGIDEQYF
v_gene: TRBV27; j_gene: TRBJ1-6; abundance: NA; d_gene: TRBD1; CDR3nt: TGTGCCAGCAGCTCTTGGGACAGGGTATCAGATTCACCCCTCCACTTT; CDR3aa: CASSSWDRVSDSPLHF